Listed below are T cell receptor beta chains from one sample, sequenced in a study of CXCR3-negative and CXCR3-positive naive CD8 T cells. TCRdb derives one entry per CDR3 protein from the 5' RACE reads, leaving out DNA. The sample includes approximately 100,000 distinct CDR3 sequences. What was sequenced was naive CXCR3+ CD8+ T cells from blood. All receptors derive from a human donor in good health. Some clones in this sample may be carry-over from other donors' samples. Both conserved end residues are part of each CDR3.

CDR3: CSAYGTGVKGGLGYEQYF
J: TRBJ2-7
V: TRBV29-1

CDR3: CASSLARTSGYEQYF
J: TRBJ2-7
V: TRBV7-2

CDR3: CSASRDRFTTNEKLFF
J: TRBJ1-4
V: TRBV20-1

CDR3: CATSRDTAGAGSPDTQYF
J: TRBJ2-3
V: TRBV15

CDR3: CASSQELAGGYNEQFF
J: TRBJ2-1
V: TRBV4-2

CDR3: CASSPPAGDTQYF
J: TRBJ2-3
V: TRBV27

CDR3: CASNRASNQPQHF
J: TRBJ1-5
V: TRBV7-9

CDR3: CASSLGWGSYEQYF
J: TRBJ2-7
V: TRBV12-3/TRBV12-4

CDR3: CASSPSLADTQYF
J: TRBJ2-3
V: TRBV12-3/TRBV12-4

CDR3: CASSPYRNTEAFF
J: TRBJ1-1
V: TRBV3-1

CDR3: CASSPQITGELFF
J: TRBJ2-2
V: TRBV3-1

CDR3: CASSPTATGELFF
J: TRBJ2-2
V: TRBV12-3/TRBV12-4

CDR3: CAISESPVSHEQFF
J: TRBJ2-1
V: TRBV10-3

CDR3: CASSQEDAGGFNEQFF
J: TRBJ2-1
V: TRBV4-2

CDR3: CSVDPQGVISDTQYF
J: TRBJ2-3
V: TRBV29-1

CDR3: CASSLAPPEVNEQFF
J: TRBJ2-1
V: TRBV27

CDR3: CASANRGYNEQFF
J: TRBJ2-1
V: TRBV28

CDR3: CASSQWTGDQPQHF
J: TRBJ1-5
V: TRBV11-3

CDR3: CASSQVVSAGMNTEAFF
J: TRBJ1-1
V: TRBV4-1

CDR3: CASSQVFCDGRGFEQFF
J: TRBJ2-1
V: TRBV3-1